This T cell receptor beta chain was documented in a study of T cells in Graves' hyperthyroidism and ophthalmopathy. Study context: Peripheral blood specimens were obtained at initial diagnosis, prior to any treatment. General observations from the study: Blood also showed most of the thyroid clonotypes that were expanded above 0.001.

TCR beta CDR3 region amplification was performed from RNA transcripts. The HTBI primer set served for first-round RT-PCR of the TCR CDR3. TCRdb re-called the multiplex PCR reads with MiXCR, one entry per CDR3 protein. The sample yields roughly 300,000 distinct CDR3 sequences, about 21% seen once. To note about this clonotype: Its cognate antigen is unknown.

Trimming removed 5 bases from V and 0 bases from J, with 11 bases in between. The CDR3 length is 15 residues. Per germline, CDR1 MNHEY and CDR2 SMNVEV (reference sequence). Diagnoses rested on clinical symptoms, serum thyroxine and TRAb, thyroid ultrasound and orbital computed tomography. The sample comprised blood. The origin of this receptor is a woman in her 50s with Graves' hyperthyroidism. This sequence joins TRBV27 and TRBJ2-1; D may match TRBD1 or TRBD2 (5 bases each). The CDR3 loop is CASSAQGPSYNEQFF. CDR3 bases: TGTGCCAGCAGTGCTCAGGGACCCTCCTACAATGAGCAGTTCTTC.